The 20 T cell receptor beta chains in this list originate from one sample, sequenced in a study of T cells in Graves' hyperthyroidism and ophthalmopathy. Amplification of TCR beta CDR3 regions was performed using RNA transcripts as template. The primer set for the first-round RT-PCR of the TCR CDR3 was HTBI. TCRdb used MiXCR to reprocess the multiplex PCR reads, holding one entry per CDR3 protein. This sample has 450,000 to 700,000 distinct CDR3 sequences; 35% to 55% occur once, and the top ten carry around 19%. The specimen sequenced was peripheral blood or thyroid tissue (not recorded which). The source of these receptors is an adult woman with Graves' disease, either hyperthyroidism or ophthalmopathy (not recorded which).

This chain's CDR3 is CASSPSYTEAFF. The CDR3 nucleotides are TGTGCCAGCAGCCCTTCGTACACTGAAGCTTTCTTT. The rearrangement joins TRBV7-2 to TRBJ1-1; no clear D gene. The CDR3 has 12 residues. V was cut by 5 bases and J by 3 bases, with 7 bases left in between. Per germline, CDR1 SGHTA and CDR2 FQGNSA.

This clonotype showed up many times. The chain has TRBV6-6 and TRBJ2-7; 8 nucleotides match TRBD1. The length of the CDR3 is 13 residues. Germline values: CDR1 MNHNY, CDR2 SVGAGI (reference sequence). With V trimmed by 6 bases and J by 6 bases, 7 bases remained unmatched. The CDR3 DNA reads TGTGCCAGCAGAGCGACAGGGACAGGCGAGCAGTACTTC. Protein sequence: CASRATGTGEQYF.

On this clonotype itself: A junction boundary mismatches the germline segment, possibly from a read error. This chain uses TRBV7-9 with TRBJ2-2, with 9 bases aligning to TRBD1. The germline V gene has CDR1 SEHNR and CDR2 FQNEAQ (reference sequence). The CDR3 has 15 amino acids. CDR3 amino acids: CSSSIRDRVPRELFF. CDR3 coding DNA: TGTTCCAGCAGCATCCGGGACAGGGTCCCCCGGGAGCTGTTTTTT.

About this clonotype: This could be a read error, since a much larger clone is one nucleotide away. The chain recombines TRBV5-5 with TRBJ1-6, with a tentative D call TRBD1 (6 bases). This CDR3 has 16 amino acids. Germline CDR1 is SGHKS and CDR2 is YYEKEE (reference sequence). Trimming cost V 4 bases and J 4 bases, with 15 bases left between them. Written as DNA, the CDR3 is TGTGCCAGCAGCGGCCTCAGGGGCGATTATAATTCACCCCTCCACTTT. This encodes CASSGLRGDYNSPLHF.

V and J are TRBV19 and TRBJ2-2; D possibly matches TRBD1 or TRBD2 (5 bases each). Germline CDR1 reads LNHDA; CDR2 reads SQIVND (reference sequence). CDR3 size: 14 residues. V was pared by 7 bases and J by 5 bases, with 14 bases between. CDR3 sequence: CASNQFRETGELFF. The DNA of the CDR3 is TGTGCCAGTAACCAGTTCAGGGAGACCGGGGAGCTGTTTTTT.

This clonotype came up many times. The chain is built from TRBV20-1 and TRBJ2-2; D not certain. V dropped 7 bases and J dropped 1 base, with 13 bases sitting between them. There are 14 residues in the CDR3. The germline V gene encodes CDR1 DFQATT and CDR2 SNEGSKA (reference sequence). DNA for the CDR3: TGCAGTGTCCCTCGGCCAGGGAACACCGGGGAGCTGTTTTTT. Encoded protein: CSVPRPGNTGELFF.

The V and J genes are TRBV28 and TRBJ1-1; no reliable D call. V was pared by 5 bases and J by 1 base, with 17 bases between. Germline loops: CDR1 MDHEN, CDR2 SYDVKM. The CDR3 spans 16 residues. CDR3 residues: CASSRSGYFRNTEAFF. In DNA form, the CDR3 reads TGTGCCAGCAGTCGATCGGGATATTTTAGGAACACTGAAGCTTTCTTT.

This clonotype was seen a handful of times. V and J are TRBV3-1 and TRBJ2-7; D might be TRBD2 (6 bases). This CDR3 has 16 residues. Per germline, CDR1 LGHDT and CDR2 YNNKEL (reference sequence). V was cut by 4 bases and J by 12 bases, with 28 bases left in between. CDR3 amino acids: CASSRGPGLGISGTYF. The CDR3 DNA reads as TGTGCCAGCAGCCGAGGGCCGGGACTGGGAATTTCTGGGACGTACTTC.

This clonotype was seen repeatedly, ten times or more. The chain combines TRBV4-2 with TRBJ2-6; D gene unclear. The CDR3 is made up of 16 amino acids. V lost 2 bases, J lost 2 bases, and 10 bases lay in between. CDR1 is LGHNA and CDR2 is YNFKEQ in the germline V gene. The CDR3 loop is CASSQWVSPGANVLTF. The CDR3 DNA follows: TGTGCCAGCAGCCAATGGGTTTCACCTGGGGCCAACGTCCTGACTTTC.

This clonotype was found a few times. The chain combines TRBV7-9 with TRBJ1-1; TRBD1 aligns across 8 bases. CDR3 length: 16 amino acids. Looked up from germline, CDR1 is SEHNR and CDR2 is FQNEAQ (reference sequence). J gave up 0 bases and V 5 bases, and 8 bases lay outside the gene matches. CDR3 sequence reads: CASSVRTGPMNTEAFF. DNA of the CDR3: TGTGCCAGCAGCGTACGGACAGGGCCGATGAACACTGAAGCTTTCTTT.

Here the CDR3 reads CSVGGQLNIQYF. Here the CDR3 DNA reads TGCAGCGTTGGGGGACAGTTGAACATTCAGTACTTC. This chain uses TRBV29-1 with TRBJ2-4, with TRBD1 matching over 7 bases. CDR1 and CDR2 (germline): SQVTM, ANQGSEA. The CDR3 runs to 12 residues. Trimming cost V 4 bases and J 7 bases; bases outside gene matches: 4. The full variable domain, completed using reference TRBV29-1 and TRBJ2-4, is SAVISQKPSRDICQRGTSLTIQCQVDSQVTMMFWYRQQPGQSLTLIATANQGSEATYESGFVIDKFPISRPNLTFSTLTVSNMSPEDSSIYLCSVGGQLNIQYFGAGTRLSVL.

The rearrangement joins TRBV11-1 to TRBJ2-1; possibly TRBD1 or TRBD2 for D (6 bases each). V lost 4 bases to trimming and J lost 6 bases, with 22 bases between them. The CDR3 contains 17 residues. Germline V gene sequence: CDR1 SGHAT, CDR2 FQDESV (reference sequence). The CDR3 DNA is TGTGCCAGCAGCTGTGTTCGGGCCGGAGGGGGAGGCAATGAGCAGTTCTTC. Its protein is CASSCVRAGGGGNEQFF.

V and J are TRBV29-1 and TRBJ2-7; D may be TRBD2 (5 bases). CDR1 is SQVTM and CDR2 is ANQGSEA in the germline V gene. The V end lost 6 bases, the J end lost 7 bases, and 13 bases lay between the germline ends. This CDR3 is built from 11 residues. The CDR3 loop is CSVRSLGEQYF. In DNA, the CDR3 is TGCAGCGTCCGCTCACTAGGGGAGCAGTACTTC.

This clonotype was counted only a few times. J is TRBJ1-5 and V is TRBV24-1, with D hard to call. The germline CDR1 and CDR2 sequences are KGHDR and SFDVKD. Trimming took off 3 bases at V and 2 bases at J, with 4 bases between the two ends. This CDR3 region has 13 residues. CDR3 sequence reads: CATSDVRNQPQHF. CDR3 DNA: TGTGCCACCAGTGATGTGCGCAATCAGCCCCAGCATTTT.

Here the CDR3 DNA reads TGTGCCAGCAGCCGACTAGCGGGAGCTGGGGCCAACGTCCTGACTTTC. Protein sequence: CASSRLAGAGANVLTF. The chain combines TRBV7-9 with TRBJ2-6, with TRBD2 identical over 12 bases. V dropped 5 bases and J dropped 2; count of bases not matched to a gene: 1. Germline-derived CDR1 and CDR2 are SEHNR and FQNEAQ (reference sequence). This CDR3 has 16 residues.

In regard to this clonotype: Because it lacks the conserved phenylalanine or tryptophan at the end, this CDR3 is likely a read error. The DNA is omitted, as the CDR3 cannot be located on it reliably, and the CDR3 follows TCRdb's listing. This chain links TRBV10-2 with TRBJ1-3. The CDR3 spans 10 residues, counting both ends. Germline CDR1 and CDR2: WSHSY and SAAADI. The CDR3 loop reads CASSDGLAST.

This clonotype came up once. This chain links TRBV9 with TRBJ2-1, with TRBD1 matching over 9 bases. CDR3 size: 13 residues. After removal of 4 bases from V and 8 bases from J, the junction contained 4 bases not matched to a gene. Germline V gives CDR1 SGDLS, CDR2 YYNGEE. The CDR3 region has the DNA TGTGCCAGCAGCTCTACAGGGGGCTATGAGCAGTTCTTC. As protein: CASSSTGGYEQFF.

In this sample, this clonotype turned up many times. CDR3 in DNA: TGTGCCAGTCAGACACACTACGAGCAGTACTTC. As protein: CASQTHYEQYF. V gene TRBV2 combines with J gene TRBJ2-7, with D uncertain. The CDR3 spans 11 residues. The V end was cut by 9 bases, the J end by 3 bases, with 9 bases between. Germline V CDR1 and CDR2: SNHLY, FYNNEI.

This chain connects TRBV7-2 to TRBJ1-1, with D unresolved. Germline V lookup: CDR1 SGHTA, CDR2 FQGNSA. Trimming took off 5 bases at V and 4 bases at J, with 17 bases between the two ends. The CDR3 sequence is 15 residues long. The CDR3 protein is CASSARVWGGTEAFF. CDR3 nucleotides: TGTGCCAGCAGCGCGAGAGTCTGGGGAGGCACTGAAGCTTTCTTT.

This clonotype was seen a single time. The gene calls are TRBV12-3 or TRBV12-4 and TRBJ2-7, with 11 bases fitting TRBD1. The J call may be incorrect, as the DNA end agrees better with TRBJ2-1. The CDR3 consists of 15 residues. The CDR3 nucleotides read TGTGCCAGCAGCCATATCGGGACAGGGGGCAATGAGCAGTTCTTC. As protein: CASSHIGTGGNEQFF.